The rows below give T cell receptor beta chains drawn from one sample of a study of Ad26.COV2.S vaccination and SARS-CoV-2 variants. Sequencing was performed with immunoSEQ multiplex PCR; in TCRdb, only in-frame clones are kept and a portion is missing. The sample shows 440,000 or so clones, about 92% of them seen only once. Sequencing was performed on peripheral blood, taken in a trial of Ad26.COV2.S vaccine versus placebo. The receptor set was obtained from a person between 18 and 59 years old who received the Ad26.COV2.S COVID-19 vaccine or a placebo. Both conserved end residues are part of each CDR3. D genes are given only for firm matches. Size is omitted from some rows. Given values are once, few, many or a class for expanded clones.

>TRBJ2-1|TRBV27|TRBD2|-
TGTGCCAGCAGTTTATCCGGGCTAGCGGGAGGGCCCTTGGACAATGAGCAGTTCTTC
CASSLSGLAGGPLDNEQFF
>TRBJ2-7|TRBV19|TRBD2|-
TGTGCCAGTAGTATGTACGGGACTAGCGCGTCGTACGAGCAGTACTTC
CASSMYGTSASYEQYF
>TRBJ1-2|TRBV19|TRBD1|-
TGTGCCAGTAGTAGAAGACAGGGGGCCGACTATGGCTACACCTTC
CASSRRQGADYGYTF
>TRBJ2-7|TRBV28|-|once
TGTGCCAGCTTCGGATGGGCCGCCTACGAGCAGTACTTC
CASFGWAAYEQYF
>TRBJ2-3|TRBV5-1|TRBD2|-
TGCGCCAGCAGCAGAACCGGGACTAGCGGGAGGGCGGGTCCCACAGATACGCAGTATTTT
CASSRTGTSGRAGPTDTQYF
>TRBJ2-3|TRBV7-9|-|-
TGTGCCAGCAGCCCAGGGGGCACAGATACGCAGTATTTT
CASSPGGTDTQYF
>TRBJ1-6|TRBV20-1|-|-
TGCAGTGCCGGGCCAAGGACACCCCTCCACTTT
CSAGPRTPLHF
>TRBJ2-1|TRBV11-3|TRBD2|-
TGTGCCAGCAGCTCGGGACTAGAGGGCAATGAGCAGTTCTTC
CASSSGLEGNEQFF
>TRBJ2-7|TRBV11-2|-|-
TGTGCCAGCAGCTTAGTTCAGGGACTGTACTACGAGCAGTACTTC
CASSLVQGLYYEQYF
>TRBJ2-2|TRBV9|-|-
TGTGCCAGCAGCCCTTTTAACACCGGGGAGCTGTTTTTT
CASSPFNTGELFF
>TRBJ2-1|TRBV4-3|TRBD1|-
TGCACCAGCAGCCAGTACAGGGGTCTTGAGCAGTTCTTC
CTSSQYRGLEQFF
>TRBJ2-3|TRBV5-4|-|few
TGTGCCAGCAGCTTCACAGATACGCAGTATTTT
CASSFTDTQYF
>TRBJ2-3|TRBV11-2|TRBD2|-
TGTGCCAGCAGCTTAGAACTAGCGGGTAGCACAGATACGCAGTATTTT
CASSLELAGSTDTQYF
>TRBJ1-1|TRBV11-2|-|-
TGTGCCAGCAGCCCCCCCTTCCTCAGGAACACTGAAGCTTTCTTT
CASSPPFLRNTEAFF
>TRBJ2-1|TRBV28|TRBD2|-
TGTGCCAGCAGGACGGGACTAGTTATGTCGTTCTTC
CASRTGLVMSFF
>TRBJ1-5|TRBV6-1|-|-
TGTGCCAGCAGTGAAACAGTGGGGAAGCATTTT
CASSETVGKHF
>TRBJ1-1|TRBV7-8|TRBD1|-
TGTGCCAGCGGGGACAGGTACACTGAAGCTTTCTTT
CASGDRYTEAFF
>TRBJ1-3|TRBV6-5|TRBD1|-
TGTGCCAGCAAGCTATATGGGACAGCTGGAAACACCATATATTTT
CASKLYGTAGNTIYF
>TRBJ2-5|TRBV10-3|-|-
TGTGCCATCAGTGAGGCGAACAGGGGAGGGCAAGAGACCCAGTACTTC
CAISEANRGGQETQYF
>TRBJ2-3|TRBV7-3|TRBD1|-
TGTGCCAGCAGCTTAGAGGGGGCATCAGATACGCAGTATTTT
CASSLEGASDTQYF
>TRBJ2-3|TRBV6-4|-|-
TGTGCCAGCAGTTCTGGCGGAGCCTCCACAGATACGCAGTATTTT
CASSSGGASTDTQYF
>TRBJ2-1|TRBV11-2|-|-
TGTGCCAGCAGCCCAGGGGGGTCATACAATGAGCAGTTCTTC
CASSPGGSYNEQFF
>TRBJ2-1|TRBV14|-|-
TGTGCCAGCAGCCAAGTGCCTACGAGTTACAATGAGCAGTTCTTC
CASSQVPTSYNEQFF
>TRBJ2-3|TRBV2|TRBD1|-
TGTGCCAGCAGGGGCGGGACAGGGCGGGAAACAGATACGCAGTATTTT
CASRGGTGRETDTQYF
>TRBJ2-3|TRBV7-3|-|-
TGTGCCAGCAGCTTGACAGGTGGTACGCAGTATTTT
CASSLTGGTQYF
>TRBJ1-1|TRBV27|-|-
TGTGCCAGCAGTTTATCGAGGCGGGTCACTGAAGCTTTCTTT
CASSLSRRVTEAFF
>TRBJ2-3|TRBV15|TRBD1|-
TGTGCCACCAGCCGGACAGGTCGGAGTACAGATACGCAGTATTTT
CATSRTGRSTDTQYF
>TRBJ2-4|TRBV9|-|-
TGTGCCAGCAGCGTAGGACTTACTCAAACGTCGGGCATTCAGTACTTC
CASSVGLTQTSGIQYF
>TRBJ2-7|TRBV2|-|-
TGTGCCAGCAGTGAAGCAGGCCTGGTGACAGTGGAAGAGCAGTACTTC
CASSEAGLVTVEEQYF
>TRBJ2-4|TRBV6-5|-|-
TGTGCCAGCAGTAGGGAGAGAACTGGAAACATTCAGTACTTC
CASSRERTGNIQYF
>TRBJ1-4|TRBV28|TRBD1|-
TGTGCCAGCAGTTTAACAGGGGCTAGTAATGAAAAACTGTTTTTT
CASSLTGASNEKLFF
>TRBJ1-6|TRBV27|-|-
TGTGCCAGCACTGGGGGTTCCTATAATTCACCCCTCCACTTT
CASTGGSYNSPLHF
>TRBJ1-1|TRBV19|-|-
TGTGCCAGTAGTACCGCAGGGACGGGGATGAACACTGAAGCTTTCTTT
CASSTAGTGMNTEAFF
>TRBJ1-3|TRBV13|-|-
TGTGCCAGCAGCCGCCGGGGGGCCGGAAACACCATATATTTT
CASSRRGAGNTIYF
>TRBJ2-5|TRBV5-1|TRBD2|-
TGCGCCAGCAGCGGGGGGACTAGCGGGGAAGAGACCCAGTACTTC
CASSGGTSGEETQYF
>TRBJ1-2|TRBV19|-|few
TGTGCCACTACGTCAGGGGAAAACTATGGCTACACCTTC
CATTSGENYGYTF
>TRBJ2-3|TRBV5-1|TRBD1|once
TGCGCCAGCAGCTTGGAAGGTAGACAGGGTACAGATACGCAGTATTTT
CASSLEGRQGTDTQYF
>TRBJ1-1|TRBV10-3|TRBD1|-
TGTGCCATCGGAGCTCAAGACAGGGTGAACACTGAAGCTTTCTTT
CAIGAQDRVNTEAFF
>TRBJ2-7|TRBV29-1|-|few
TGCAGCGCCAGGGATATCGACGAGCAGTACTTC
CSARDIDEQYF